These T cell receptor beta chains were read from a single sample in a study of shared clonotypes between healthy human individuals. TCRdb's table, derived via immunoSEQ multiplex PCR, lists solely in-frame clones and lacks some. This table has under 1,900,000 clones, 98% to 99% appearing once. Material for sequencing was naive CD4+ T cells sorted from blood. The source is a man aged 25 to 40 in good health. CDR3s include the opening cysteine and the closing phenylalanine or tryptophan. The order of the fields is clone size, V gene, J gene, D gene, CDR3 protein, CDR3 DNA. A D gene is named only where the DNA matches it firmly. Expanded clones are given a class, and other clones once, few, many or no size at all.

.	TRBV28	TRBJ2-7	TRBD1	CASRGTGVVEQYF	TGTGCCAGCCGGGGGACAGGGGTTGTCGAGCAGTACTTC
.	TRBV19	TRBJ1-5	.	CASSIGAGADNQPQHF	TGTGCCAGTAGTATAGGAGCAGGGGCGGACAATCAGCCCCAGCATTTT
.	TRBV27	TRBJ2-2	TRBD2	CASSFGGLAGAGELFF	TGTGCCAGCAGTTTTGGAGGACTAGCGGGAGCAGGGGAGCTGTTTTTT
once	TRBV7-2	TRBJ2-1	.	CASSPKGGDYNEQFF	TGTGCCAGCAGCCCCAAGGGGGGGGATTACAATGAGCAGTTCTTC
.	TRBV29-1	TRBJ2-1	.	CSVEGTKGEQFF	TGCAGCGTTGAGGGGACGAAAGGTGAGCAGTTCTTC
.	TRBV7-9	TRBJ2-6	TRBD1	CASSVDRAGANVLTF	TGTGCCAGCAGCGTAGACAGGGCTGGGGCCAACGTCCTGACTTTC
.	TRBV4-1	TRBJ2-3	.	CASSQDWGWGNNTQYF	TGCGCCAGCAGCCAAGATTGGGGATGGGGCAACAATACGCAGTATTTT
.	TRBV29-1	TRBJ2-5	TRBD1	CSGADRGETQYF	TGCAGCGGCGCGGACAGGGGAGAGACCCAGTACTTC
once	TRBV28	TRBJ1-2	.	CASSLVSGSGYTF	TGTGCCAGCAGTTTAGTCTCAGGGTCTGGCTACACCTTC
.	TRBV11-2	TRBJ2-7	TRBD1	CASSPPRTGTLNHEQYF	TGTGCCAGCAGCCCGCCGCGGACAGGGACCCTTAATCACGAGCAGTACTTC
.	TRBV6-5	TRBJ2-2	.	CASSSRDGINTGELFF	TGTGCCAGCAGTTCCCGGGACGGAATAAACACCGGGGAGCTGTTTTTT
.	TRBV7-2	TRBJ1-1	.	CASSLARGTEAFF	TGTGCCAGCAGCTTAGCCAGGGGCACTGAAGCTTTCTTT
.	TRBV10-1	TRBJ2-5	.	CARNGERTQYF	TGCGCCCGGAATGGGGAGCGGACCCAGTACTTC
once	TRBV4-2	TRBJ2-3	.	CASSQDSGVRTDTQYF	TGTGCCAGCAGCCAAGATTCGGGAGTTCGGACAGATACGCAGTATTTT